The T cell receptor (beta chain) under discussion was sequenced for a study of T cells in Graves' hyperthyroidism and ophthalmopathy. Study in general: Prior to any treatment, at the point of initial diagnosis, peripheral blood was collected.

Trimming pared 6 bases from V and 0 bases from J, leaving 12 bases between. CDR1 is MDHEN, CDR2 SYDVKM, per germline. CDR3 size: 15 residues. Template material for amplifying TCR beta CDR3 regions consisted of RNA transcripts. TCR CDR3 regions were first amplified by RT-PCR with HTBI primers. MiXCR was run by TCRdb on the multiplex PCR reads, yielding one entry per CDR3 protein. The table lists under 300,000 distinct CDR3 sequences, approximately 14% of them singletons. Among the patients, aged 18 to 65, hyperthyroidism was newly diagnosed and had lasted under 2 months. A patient was excluded if there was uncontrolled infection, other autoimmune disease, pregnancy or lactation. Fresh peripheral blood, approximately 9.7 ml, was the source of the PBMCs.

The V and J genes are TRBV28 and TRBJ2-1; no clear D gene. Sequencing was performed on blood. This clonotype originated in a woman aged 40 to 50 with Graves' hyperthyroidism that later progressed to Graves' ophthalmopathy. CDR3 residues: CASSWEPSSYNEQFF. The CDR3 region has the DNA TGTGCCAGCAGCTGGGAACCTAGCTCCTACAATGAGCAGTTCTTC. Full variable domain (missing parts from reference TRBV28 and TRBJ2-1): DVKVTQSSRYLVKRTGEKVFLECVQDMDHENMFWYRQDPGLGLRLIYFSYDVKMKEKGDIPEGYSVSREKKERFSLILESASTNQTSMYLCASSWEPSSYNEQFFGPGTRLTVL.